Each of the 20 T cell receptor beta chains below was sequenced from the same sample in a study of cytomegalovirus exposure and HLA in healthy donors. The PCR made use of 60 Vbeta and 13 Jbeta primers. Some clones are missing from TCRdb's copy, which holds only in-frame ones; the method was immunoSEQ multiplex PCR. This table holds fewer than 200,000 clones, roughly 87% found once. Sequencing was done on a sample of PBMCs. The receptors shown here come from a girl less than two years old in good health and CMV-seronegative.

This chain links TRBV19 with TRBJ2-2; TRBD1 matches at 10 bases. Per germline, CDR1 LNHDA and CDR2 SQIVND (reference sequence). V was clipped by 5 bases and J by 2 bases; unmatched bases: 5. The CDR3 has 16 residues. In DNA form, the CDR3 reads TGTGCCAGTAGTTGGGGGACAGGGGATAACACCGGGGAGCTGTTTTTT. This gives the protein CASSWGTGDNTGELFF.

This chain connects TRBV29-1 to TRBJ1-5; 8 bases agree with TRBD1. The CDR3 covers 13 residues. The germline V gene has CDR1 SQVTM and CDR2 ANQGSEA. The trim removed 7 bases at V and 1 base at J, leaving 3 bases unmatched. Here the CDR3 reads CSAGQGSNQPQHF. CDR3 DNA sequence: TGCAGCGCCGGACAGGGAAGCAATCAGCCCCAGCATTTT.

J is TRBJ1-2 and V is TRBV9; 8 nucleotides align to TRBD1. The CDR3 extends over 15 amino acids. Germline assignment: CDR1 SGDLS and CDR2 YYNGEE. V shed 4 bases, J shed 4 bases, and the junction held 9 bases outside the gene matches. The CDR3 nucleotides read TGTGCCAGCAGCCACGGGACAGGTGCAGGCTATGGCTACACCTTC. It encodes CASSHGTGAGYGYTF.

This chain connects TRBV5-6 to TRBJ1-4; a weak D match, TRBD1 (6 bases). The CDR3 is made up of 15 amino acids. Germline V gives CDR1 SGHDT, CDR2 YYEEEE. The V and J ends lost 5 bases and 8 bases respectively, with 19 bases between them. CDR3 DNA: TGTGCCAGCAGACAAACCGGGACATTGGAGGAAAAACTGTTTTTT. Protein product: CASRQTGTLEEKLFF.

This chain connects TRBV2 to TRBJ1-2; TRBD1 is a possible D gene (6 bases). This CDR3 contains 13 residues. V gave up 3 bases and J gave up 6 bases, with 11 bases separating them. CDR1 and CDR2 (germline): SNHLY, FYNNEI. The CDR3 is CASSDSGADGYTF. The CDR3 nucleotides read TGTGCCAGCAGTGATTCAGGGGCAGATGGCTACACCTTC.

The chain recombines TRBV11-2 with TRBJ2-7; perhaps TRBD1 as D (5 bases). Deletions cut 5 bases from V and 2 bases from J, with 16 bases between. In germline, CDR1 is SGHAT, CDR2 FQNNGV. The CDR3 length is 15 residues. CDR3 residues: CASSLRGGITYEQYF. The CDR3 coding sequence is TGTGCCAGCAGCCTTAGGGGCGGAATCACCTACGAGCAGTACTTC. The complete variable domain, with remaining parts taken from reference TRBV11-2 and TRBJ2-7, reads EAGVAQSPRYKIIEKRQSVAFWCNPISGHATLYWYQQILGQGPKLLIQFQNNGVVDDSQLPKDRFSAERLKGVDSTLKIQPAKLEDSAVYLCASSLRGGITYEQYFGPGTRLTVT.

The chain joins TRBV10-2 to TRBJ2-1, with D hard to call. V dropped 4 bases and J dropped 8 bases, with 9 bases sitting between them. The CDR3 is made up of 12 amino acids. CDR1 is WSHSY and CDR2 is SAAADI in the germline V gene. The CDR3 here is CASSGQYDEQFF. In DNA, the CDR3 is TGCGCCAGCAGTGGTCAGTACGATGAGCAGTTCTTC.

This chain links TRBV30 with TRBJ1-1, with 7 bases matching TRBD1. The CDR3 runs 13 residues. The ends lost 5 bases at V and 7 bases at J; junction bases unmatched: 10. CDR1 is GTSNPN, CDR2 SVGIG, per germline (reference sequence). CDR3 residues: CAWQKLRDSEAFF. The CDR3 DNA reads TGTGCCTGGCAAAAACTCCGGGACAGTGAAGCTTTCTTT.

This chain joins TRBV30 and TRBJ2-5, with 7 bases fitting TRBD2. Germline V gene data show CDR1 as GTSNPN and CDR2 as SVGIG (reference sequence). J lost 1 base, V lost 1 base, and 3 bases had no gene match. The CDR3 runs 14 residues. The CDR3 nucleotides are TGTGCCTGGAGTGGGGGGGGGACCCAAGAGACCCAGTACTTC. Translating it yields CAWSGGGTQETQYF.

V usage is TRBV5-1 and J usage is TRBJ2-7; D is perhaps TRBD1 (6 bases). The CDR3 sequence is 15 residues long. Per the germline V gene, CDR1 is SGHRS and CDR2 is YFSETQ. V shed 0 bases and J shed 3 bases, with 13 bases lying between them. CDR3 DNA sequence: TGCGCCAGCAGCTTGGGACCGGGACAAATCTACGAGCAGTACTTC. This encodes CASSLGPGQIYEQYF.

V is TRBV18 and J is TRBJ2-7, with TRBD1 matching over 9 bases. Germline CDR1 reads KGHSH; CDR2 reads LQKENI. The CDR3 has 17 residues. Trimming took 6 bases from V and 1 from J; bases not matched to a gene: 13. DNA for the CDR3: TGTGCCAGCTCCCCGGCGCCCGGGACAGGGCCTTCCTACGAGCAGTACTTC. Translation: CASSPAPGTGPSYEQYF.

The gene calls are TRBV27 and TRBJ2-3; possible D gene TRBD2, 6 bases. Trimming shortened V by 4 bases and J by 6 bases, and 29 bases separated the two germline ends. Germline lookup yields CDR1 MNHEY and CDR2 SMNVEV (reference sequence). The CDR3 extends over 19 amino acids. CDR3 in DNA: TGTGCCAGCAGTTACTTTCAGATCGGCCTAGCGACACCGGCGGATACGCAGTATTTT. As protein: CASSYFQIGLATPADTQYF.

The chain couples TRBV10-3 to TRBJ1-2; TRBD1 matches at 8 bases. CDR1 ENHRY and CDR2 SYGVKD come from the germline V gene. Trimming at V came to 8 bases and at J to 7 bases, leaving 9 bases not matched to a gene. The CDR3 has 13 amino acids. The CDR3 bases are TGTGCCATCCAACAGGGGGAATTCGGTGGCTACACCTTC. As protein: CAIQQGEFGGYTF.

This chain uses TRBV7-8 with TRBJ1-1; the match to TRBD1 covers 12 bases. Germline CDR1 reads SGHVS; CDR2 reads FQNEAQ. The V and J ends lost 4 bases and 1 base, in that order; junction bases with no gene match: 4. This CDR3 is 16 amino acids long. CDR3 coding DNA: TGTGCCAGCAGCTCCCGGGACAGGGGGCCGAACACTGAAGCTTTCTTT. This encodes CASSSRDRGPNTEAFF.

The V gene is TRBV19, the J gene TRBJ2-1; 7 bases are shared with TRBD2. Germline V CDR1 and CDR2: LNHDA, SQIVND (reference sequence). Trimming at V came to 7 bases and at J to 7 bases, leaving 19 bases not matched to a gene. The CDR3 totals 17 residues. The chain's CDR3 is CASIPSGTTKGMNEQFF. The CDR3 DNA follows: TGTGCCAGTATCCCATCCGGGACTACGAAAGGGATGAATGAGCAGTTCTTC.

The J gene is TRBJ2-1, the V gene TRBV4-1; TRBD2 is a possible D gene (5 bases). V lost 0 bases and J 12 bases, leaving 12 bases between the germline ends. The V gene's germline CDR1 is MGHRA and CDR2 YSYEKL. CDR3 length equals 13 residues. The CDR3 protein is CASSQDRETWQFF. As DNA, the CDR3 is TGCGCCAGCAGCCAAGATAGGGAGACTTGGCAGTTCTTC.

The V and J genes are TRBV5-4 and TRBJ2-5; TRBD2 matches at 9 bases. The CDR3 spans 13 residues. Per germline, CDR1 SGHNT and CDR2 YYREEE (reference sequence). V gave up 1 base and J gave up 5 bases; unmatched junction bases: 0. CDR3 in amino acids: CASSLTSGETQYF. The CDR3 DNA sequence: TGTGCCAGCAGCTTGACTAGCGGGGAGACCCAGTACTTC.

Here the CDR3 reads CASAPREGTYEQYF. The CDR3 DNA sequence: TGTGCCAGCGCACCCAGGGAAGGGACCTACGAGCAGTACTTC. The V gene is TRBV6-6, the J gene TRBJ2-7; D perhaps matches TRBD1 (5 bases). This CDR3 spans 14 amino acids. Germline CDR1 is MNHNY and CDR2 is SVGAGI (reference sequence). The V end lost 8 bases, the J end lost 2 bases, and 16 bases lay between the germline ends.

This clone was detected only once. The rearrangement uses TRBV7-3 and TRBJ2-5, with D perhaps matching TRBD1 (6 bases). This CDR3 comprises 14 residues. CDR1 is SGHTA, CDR2 FQGTGA, per germline. V dropped 5 bases and J dropped 5 bases, with 15 bases sitting between them. The CDR3 sequence: CASSPSGELETQYF. The CDR3 DNA follows: TGTGCCAGCAGCCCCTCAGGGGAGTTGGAGACCCAGTACTTC.

The chain combines TRBV5-4 with TRBJ1-2, with D unclear. The V gene lost 2 bases and the J gene lost 3 bases, with 8 bases spanning the gap. CDR3 length equals 13 residues. Per the germline V gene, CDR1 is SGHNT and CDR2 is YYREEE (reference sequence). The DNA of the CDR3 is TGTGCCAGCAGCTTCGAGACACACTATGGCTACACCTTC. Translation gives CASSFETHYGYTF.